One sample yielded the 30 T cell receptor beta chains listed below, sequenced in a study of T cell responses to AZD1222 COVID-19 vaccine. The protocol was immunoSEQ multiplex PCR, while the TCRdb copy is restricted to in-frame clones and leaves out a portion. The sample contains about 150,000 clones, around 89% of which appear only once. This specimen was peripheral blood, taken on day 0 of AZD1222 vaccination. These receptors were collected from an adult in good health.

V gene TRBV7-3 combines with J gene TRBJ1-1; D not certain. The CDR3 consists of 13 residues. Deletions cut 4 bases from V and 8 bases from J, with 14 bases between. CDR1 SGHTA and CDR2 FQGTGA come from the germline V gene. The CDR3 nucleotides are TGTGCCAGCAGCTCCGGAGTCGCGGACGAAGCTTTCTTT. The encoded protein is CASSSGVADEAFF.

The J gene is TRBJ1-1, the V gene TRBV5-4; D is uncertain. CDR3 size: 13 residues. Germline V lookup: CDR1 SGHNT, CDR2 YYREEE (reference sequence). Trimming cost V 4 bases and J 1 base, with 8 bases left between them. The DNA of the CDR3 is TGTGCCAGCAGCGTTGATAGGAACACTGAAGCTTTCTTT. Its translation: CASSVDRNTEAFF.

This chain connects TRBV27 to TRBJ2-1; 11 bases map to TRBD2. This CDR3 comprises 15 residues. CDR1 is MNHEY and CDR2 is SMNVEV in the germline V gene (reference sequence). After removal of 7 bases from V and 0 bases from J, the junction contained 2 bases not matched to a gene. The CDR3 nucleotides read TGTGCCAGCAATCTAGCGGGGGGCTCCTACAATGAGCAGTTCTTC. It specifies CASNLAGGSYNEQFF.

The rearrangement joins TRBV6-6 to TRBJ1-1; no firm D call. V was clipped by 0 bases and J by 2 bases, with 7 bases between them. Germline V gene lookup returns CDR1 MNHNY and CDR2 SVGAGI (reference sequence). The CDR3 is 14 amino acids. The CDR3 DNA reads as TGTGCCAGCAGTTACTCGAACCATAACACTGAAGCTTTCTTT. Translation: CASSYSNHNTEAFF.

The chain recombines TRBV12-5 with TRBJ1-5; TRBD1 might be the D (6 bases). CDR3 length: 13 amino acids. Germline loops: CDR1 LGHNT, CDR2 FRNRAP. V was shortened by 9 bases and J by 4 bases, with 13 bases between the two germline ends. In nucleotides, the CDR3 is TGTGCTAGCCGGGGGCAGGGTAATCAGCCCCAGCATTTT. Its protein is CASRGQGNQPQHF.

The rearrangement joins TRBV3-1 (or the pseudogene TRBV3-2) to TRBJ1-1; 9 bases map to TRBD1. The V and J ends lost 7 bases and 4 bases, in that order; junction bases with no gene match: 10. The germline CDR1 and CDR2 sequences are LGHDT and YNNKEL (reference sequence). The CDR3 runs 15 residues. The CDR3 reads CASTLALTGGTEAFF. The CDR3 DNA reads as TGTGCCAGCACCCTGGCCTTGACAGGGGGCACTGAAGCTTTCTTT.

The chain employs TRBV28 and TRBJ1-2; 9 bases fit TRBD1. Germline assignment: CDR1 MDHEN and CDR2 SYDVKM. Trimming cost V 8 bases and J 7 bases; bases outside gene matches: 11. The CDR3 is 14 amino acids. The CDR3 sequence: CASSMRDRVSGYTF. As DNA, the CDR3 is TGTGCCAGCTCAATGCGGGACAGGGTTTCTGGCTACACCTTC.

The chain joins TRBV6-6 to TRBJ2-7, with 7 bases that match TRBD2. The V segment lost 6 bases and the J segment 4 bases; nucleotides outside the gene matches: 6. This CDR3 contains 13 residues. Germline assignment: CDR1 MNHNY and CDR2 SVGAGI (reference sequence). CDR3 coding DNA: TGTGCCAGCAGCCCGAGCGGGGAGTACGAGCAGTACTTC. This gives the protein CASSPSGEYEQYF.

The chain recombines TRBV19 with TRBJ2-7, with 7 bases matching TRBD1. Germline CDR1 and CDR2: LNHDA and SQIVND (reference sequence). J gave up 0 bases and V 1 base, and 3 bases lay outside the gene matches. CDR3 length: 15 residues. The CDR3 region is CASSIARDSSYEQYF. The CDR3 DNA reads TGTGCCAGTAGTATAGCCCGGGACAGCTCCTACGAGCAGTACTTC.

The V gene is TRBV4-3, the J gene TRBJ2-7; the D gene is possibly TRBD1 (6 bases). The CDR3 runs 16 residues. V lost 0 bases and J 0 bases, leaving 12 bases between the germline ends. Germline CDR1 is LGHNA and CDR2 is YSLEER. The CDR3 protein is CASSQDSGDNSYEQYF. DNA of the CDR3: TGCGCCAGCAGCCAAGATTCAGGGGACAACTCCTACGAGCAGTACTTC.

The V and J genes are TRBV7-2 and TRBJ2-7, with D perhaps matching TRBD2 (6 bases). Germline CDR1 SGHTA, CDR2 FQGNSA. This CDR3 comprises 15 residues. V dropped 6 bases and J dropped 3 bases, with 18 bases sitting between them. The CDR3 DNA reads TGTGCCAGCAGTCCCCTGTCGGGGGACGACTACGAGCAGTACTTC. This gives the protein CASSPLSGDDYEQYF.

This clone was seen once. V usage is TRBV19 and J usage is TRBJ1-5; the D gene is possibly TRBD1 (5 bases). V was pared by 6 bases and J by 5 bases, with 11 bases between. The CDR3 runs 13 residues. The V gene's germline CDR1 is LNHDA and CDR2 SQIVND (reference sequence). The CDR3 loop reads CASSFGQYQPQHF. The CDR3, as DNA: TGTGCCAGTAGCTTTGGACAATATCAGCCCCAGCATTTT. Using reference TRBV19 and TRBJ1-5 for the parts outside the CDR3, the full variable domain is DGGITQSPKYLFRKEGQNVTLSCEQNLNHDAMYWYRQDPGQGLRLIYYSQIVNDFQKGDIAEGYSVSREKKESFPLTVTSAQKNPTAFYLCASSFGQYQPQHFGDGTRLSIL.

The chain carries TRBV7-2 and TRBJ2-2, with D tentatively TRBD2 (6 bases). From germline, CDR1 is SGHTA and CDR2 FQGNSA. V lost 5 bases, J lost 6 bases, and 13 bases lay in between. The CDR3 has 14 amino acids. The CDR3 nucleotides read TGTGCCAGCAGCGAACCTAGCGTGTCCGGGGAGCTGTTTTTT. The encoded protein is CASSEPSVSGELFF.

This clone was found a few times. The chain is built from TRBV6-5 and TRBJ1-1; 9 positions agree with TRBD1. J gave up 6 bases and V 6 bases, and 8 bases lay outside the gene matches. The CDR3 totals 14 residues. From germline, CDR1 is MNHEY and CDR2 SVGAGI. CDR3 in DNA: TGTGCCAGCAGCGCATCGACAGGGGGAGCTGAAGCTTTCTTT. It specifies CASSASTGGAEAFF.

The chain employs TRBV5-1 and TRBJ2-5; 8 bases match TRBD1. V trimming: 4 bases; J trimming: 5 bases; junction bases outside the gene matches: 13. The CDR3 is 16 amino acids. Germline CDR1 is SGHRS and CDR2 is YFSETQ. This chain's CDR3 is CASSVGGTGSGETQYF. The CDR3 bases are TGCGCCAGCAGCGTTGGCGGGACAGGCTCTGGGGAGACCCAGTACTTC.

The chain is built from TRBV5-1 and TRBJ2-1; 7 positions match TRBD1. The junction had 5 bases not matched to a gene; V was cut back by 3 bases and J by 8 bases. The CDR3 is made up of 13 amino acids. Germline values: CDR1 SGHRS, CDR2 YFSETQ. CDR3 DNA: TGCGCCAGCAGCTCGTTCCAGGGGGATGAGCAGTTCTTC. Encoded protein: CASSSFQGDEQFF.

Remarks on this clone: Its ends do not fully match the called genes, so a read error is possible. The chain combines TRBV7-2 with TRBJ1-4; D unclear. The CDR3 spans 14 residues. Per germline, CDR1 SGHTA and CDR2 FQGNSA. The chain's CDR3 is CASGFGPRDEKLFF. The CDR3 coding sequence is TGTGCCAGCGGCTTTGGGCCACGGGATGAAAAACTGTTTTTT.

CDR3 region: CASSLTSGGNNEQFF. The CDR3 DNA reads TGTGCCAGCAGCCTGACTAGCGGGGGTAACAATGAGCAGTTCTTC. V gene TRBV5-4 combines with J gene TRBJ2-1, with TRBD2 identical over 12 bases. Losses at the gene ends were 4 bases for V and 5 bases for J; bases not matched to a gene: 4. CDR3 length: 15 amino acids. CDR1 SGHNT and CDR2 YYREEE come from the germline V gene (reference sequence).

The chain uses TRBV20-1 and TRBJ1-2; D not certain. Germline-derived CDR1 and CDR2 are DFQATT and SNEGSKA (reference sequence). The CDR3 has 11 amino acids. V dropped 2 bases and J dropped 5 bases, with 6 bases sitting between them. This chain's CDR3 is CSARQRYGYTF. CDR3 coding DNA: TGCAGTGCTAGACAGCGATATGGCTACACCTTC.

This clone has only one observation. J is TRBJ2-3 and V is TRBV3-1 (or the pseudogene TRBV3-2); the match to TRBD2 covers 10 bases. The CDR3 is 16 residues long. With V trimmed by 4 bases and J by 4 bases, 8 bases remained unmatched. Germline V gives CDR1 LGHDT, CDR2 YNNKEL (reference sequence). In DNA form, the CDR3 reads TGTGCCAGCAGCCTCGGGGGTAGCGGGGGGCCAGATACGCAGTATTTT. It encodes CASSLGGSGGPDTQYF.

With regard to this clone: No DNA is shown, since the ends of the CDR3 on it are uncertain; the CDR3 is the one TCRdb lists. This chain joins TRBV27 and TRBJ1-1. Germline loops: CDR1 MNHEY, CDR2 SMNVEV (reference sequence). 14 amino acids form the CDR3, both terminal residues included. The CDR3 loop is CASSSSAGNTEAFF.

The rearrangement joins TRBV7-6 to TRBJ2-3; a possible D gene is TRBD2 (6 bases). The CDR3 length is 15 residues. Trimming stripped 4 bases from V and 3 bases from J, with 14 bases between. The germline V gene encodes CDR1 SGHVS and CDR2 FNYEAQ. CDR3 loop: CASSSAGSGTDTQYF. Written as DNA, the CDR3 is TGTGCCAGCAGCTCCGCGGGGTCGGGGACAGATACGCAGTATTTT.

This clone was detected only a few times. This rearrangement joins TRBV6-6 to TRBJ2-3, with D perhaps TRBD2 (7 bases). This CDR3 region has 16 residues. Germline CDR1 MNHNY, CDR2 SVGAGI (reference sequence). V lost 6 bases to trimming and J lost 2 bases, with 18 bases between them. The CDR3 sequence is CASSPRGGGATDTQYF. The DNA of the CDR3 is TGTGCCAGCAGCCCGAGAGGGGGGGGCGCCACAGATACGCAGTATTTT.

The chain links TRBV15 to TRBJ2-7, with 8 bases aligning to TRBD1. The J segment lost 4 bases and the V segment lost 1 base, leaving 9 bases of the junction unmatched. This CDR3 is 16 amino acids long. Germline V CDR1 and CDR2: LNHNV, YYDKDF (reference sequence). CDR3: CATSRASGTGSYEQYF. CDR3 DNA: TGTGCCACCAGCAGAGCCTCCGGGACAGGATCTTACGAGCAGTACTTC.

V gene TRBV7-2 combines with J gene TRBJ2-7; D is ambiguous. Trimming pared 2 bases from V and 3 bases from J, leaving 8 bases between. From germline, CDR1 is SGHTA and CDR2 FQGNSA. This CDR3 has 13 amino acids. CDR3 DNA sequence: TGTGCCAGCAGCTTACCCGACGGCTACGAGCAGTACTTC. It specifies CASSLPDGYEQYF.

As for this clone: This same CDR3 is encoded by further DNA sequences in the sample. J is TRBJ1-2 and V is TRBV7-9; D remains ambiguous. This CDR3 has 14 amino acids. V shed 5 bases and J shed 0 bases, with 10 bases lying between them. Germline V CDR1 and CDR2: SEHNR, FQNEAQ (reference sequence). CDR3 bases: TGTGCCAGCAGCCTCGGGCAGACTAACTATGGCTACACCTTC. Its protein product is CASSLGQTNYGYTF.

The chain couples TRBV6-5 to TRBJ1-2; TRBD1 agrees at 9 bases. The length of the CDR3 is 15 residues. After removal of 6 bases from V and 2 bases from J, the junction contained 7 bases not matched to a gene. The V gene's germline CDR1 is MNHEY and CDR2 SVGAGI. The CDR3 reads CASSSRQGENYGYTF. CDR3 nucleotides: TGTGCCAGCAGCTCCCGACAGGGGGAAAACTATGGCTACACCTTC.

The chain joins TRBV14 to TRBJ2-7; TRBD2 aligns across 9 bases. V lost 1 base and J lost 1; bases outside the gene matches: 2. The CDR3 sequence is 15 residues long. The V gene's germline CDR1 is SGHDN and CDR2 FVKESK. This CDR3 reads CASSQGAGGSYEQYF. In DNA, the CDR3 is TGTGCCAGCAGCCAAGGAGCGGGGGGTTCCTACGAGCAGTACTTC.

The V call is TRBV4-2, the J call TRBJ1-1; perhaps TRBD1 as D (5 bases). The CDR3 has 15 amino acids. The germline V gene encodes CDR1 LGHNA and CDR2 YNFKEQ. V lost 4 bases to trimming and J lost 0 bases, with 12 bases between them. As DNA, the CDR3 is TGTGCCAGCAGCCCGTTGACAGCACTGAACACTGAAGCTTTCTTT. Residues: CASSPLTALNTEAFF.

The CDR3 region is CASSVGGGEATEAFF. CDR3 sequence (DNA): TGTGCCAGCAGCGTAGGGGGAGGGGAGGCCACTGAAGCTTTCTTT. The rearrangement links TRBV9 to TRBJ1-1; a weak D match, TRBD1 (5 bases). Germline CDR1 SGDLS, CDR2 YYNGEE. The CDR3 is 15 amino acids. V was shortened by 0 bases and J by 4 bases, with 13 bases between the two germline ends.